The 26 T cell receptor beta chains presented below share a single source sample, sequenced in a study of identical twins. TCRdb re-analysed the 5' RACE reads in MiXCR, keeping a single row per CDR3 protein. Of about 190,000 distinct CDR3 sequences in the sample, around 15% were seen once. Separately, the same data were catalogued under a study of T cells expressing NK-cell markers.

The sample taken for sequencing was CD8+ T cells sorted from blood. These receptors all stem from a woman between 18 and 29 years old in good health.

This chain connects TRBV6-5 to TRBJ1-1; D may be TRBD1 (6 bases). The CDR3 has 17 residues. The germline CDR1 and CDR2 sequences are MNHEY and SVGAGI. Between the trimmed V and J ends, which lost 2 bases and 1 base, there was a span of 17 bases. CDR3 DNA sequence: TGTGCCAGCAGTTACGTGGGGATGGGGGGCGAGAACACTGAAGCTTTCTTT. Translation: CASSYVGMGGENTEAFF.

The DNA for the CDR3 is TGTGCCAGCAGTGAACTCCGGGACAGCTACAATGAGCAGTTCTTC. This encodes CASSELRDSYNEQFF. V gene TRBV6-1 combines with J gene TRBJ2-1, with 7 bases matching TRBD1. Germline V gene lookup returns CDR1 MNHNS and CDR2 SASEGT. The CDR3 sequence is 15 residues long. V shed 2 bases and J 3 bases; nucleotides not matched to a gene: 4.

V and J are TRBV7-2 and TRBJ2-5; weak D call: TRBD2 (5 bases). V was shortened by 2 bases and J by 5 bases, with 12 bases between the two germline ends. CDR3 length: 14 amino acids. Germline CDR1 is SGHTA and CDR2 is FQGNSA. CDR3 residues: CASSLNGGVETQYF. In DNA form, the CDR3 reads TGTGCCAGCAGCTTAAATGGAGGTGTTGAGACCCAGTACTTC.

In this sample, this clonotype turned up many times. The chain recombines TRBV6-5 with TRBJ2-5; D perhaps matches TRBD2 (5 bases). V dropped 4 bases and J dropped 5 bases, with 8 bases sitting between them. Germline V gene sequence: CDR1 MNHEY, CDR2 SVGAGI. This CDR3 comprises 12 residues. CDR3 sequence (DNA): TGTGCCAGCAGTTCCGAGCGGGAGACCCAGTACTTC. Residues: CASSSERETQYF.

V usage is TRBV7-2 and J usage is TRBJ2-1; D is ambiguous. CDR1 and CDR2 (germline): SGHTA, FQGNSA. This CDR3 has 15 amino acids. Between the trimmed V and J ends, which lost 5 bases and 0 bases, there was a span of 11 bases. CDR3 sequence: CASSTDPSSYNEQFF. The CDR3 DNA follows: TGTGCCAGCAGCACAGACCCGAGCTCCTACAATGAGCAGTTCTTC.

This clonotype was counted only a few times. The rearrangement links TRBV9 to TRBJ2-7, with 13 positions matching TRBD2. With V trimmed by 3 bases and J by 7 bases, 7 bases remained unmatched. Germline CDR1 and CDR2: SGDLS and YYNGEE. The CDR3 loop spans 15 amino acids. The CDR3 DNA is TGTGCCAGCAGCGAGGGGACTAGCGGGAATAAAGAGCAGTACTTC. It is translated as CASSEGTSGNKEQYF.

The table lists this clonotype with a few counts. This sequence joins TRBV6-5 and TRBJ2-1; D is uncertain. Germline CDR1 is MNHEY and CDR2 is SVGAGI. V was shortened by 0 bases and J by 10 bases, with 13 bases between the two germline ends. The CDR3 consists of 14 residues. For the CDR3, the DNA is TGTGCCAGCAGTTACTCGTCCCCGTTCGGGGAGCAGTTCTTC. This codes for CASSYSSPFGEQFF.

This clonotype was seen more than once but under ten times. V is TRBV27 and J is TRBJ2-7; TRBD1 matches at 7 bases. This CDR3 contains 15 residues. The junction had 14 bases not matched to a gene; V was cut back by 6 bases and J by 6 bases. CDR1 and CDR2 from the germline V gene are MNHEY and SMNVEV (reference sequence). The CDR3 DNA sequence: TGTGCCAGCAGGCCCCTAGTAGGGGGCCGAAGCGAGCAGTACTTC. This codes for CASRPLVGGRSEQYF.

The table lists this clonotype with a few counts. The chain has TRBV2 and TRBJ1-5; D may be TRBD1 (6 bases). The CDR3 loop spans 14 amino acids. Germline values: CDR1 SNHLY, CDR2 FYNNEI. Trimming pared 5 bases from V and 5 bases from J, leaving 13 bases between. For the CDR3, the DNA is TGTGCCAGCAGTCCACAGGGAGGGGATCAGCCCCAGCATTTT. It is translated as CASSPQGGDQPQHF.

This rearrangement joins TRBV9 to TRBJ1-5; TRBD1 might be the D (6 bases). The CDR3 consists of 13 residues. Between the trimmed V and J ends, which lost 4 bases and 5 bases, there was a span of 10 bases. Germline V gene data show CDR1 as SGDLS and CDR2 as YYNGEE. CDR3: CASSSRGDQPQHF. In nucleotides, the CDR3 is TGTGCCAGCAGCTCCAGGGGAGATCAGCCCCAGCATTTT.

This clonotype was found a few times. This chain joins TRBV12-3 or TRBV12-4 and TRBJ2-5, with a tentative D call TRBD2 (5 bases). The CDR3 length is 14 residues. V lost 3 bases to trimming and J lost 5 bases, with 13 bases between them. CDR3 loop: CASSFVLVGETQYF. CDR3 sequence (DNA): TGTGCCAGCAGTTTTGTACTAGTTGGGGAGACCCAGTACTTC.

In its sample, this clonotype was seen a few times. This rearrangement joins TRBV9 to TRBJ2-3; a weak D match, TRBD1 (6 bases). CDR1 and CDR2 (germline): SGDLS, YYNGEE. CDR3 length: 15 residues. Trimming removed 3 bases from V and 5 bases from J, with 16 bases in between. CDR3 protein: CASSATGYTGDTQYF. The CDR3 DNA reads as TGTGCCAGCAGCGCCACAGGGTATACAGGAGATACGCAGTATTTT.

This clonotype was seen a few times. The chain couples TRBV12-5 to TRBJ1-2; maybe TRBD1 (5 bases). Germline-derived CDR1 and CDR2 are LGHNT and FRNRAP. This CDR3 region has 13 residues. The ends were cut back, 6 bases at V and 8 bases at J, with 16 bases in the middle. DNA of the CDR3: TGTGCTAGTGGCCCTGACAGAATTCACGGCTACACCTTC. This gives the protein CASGPDRIHGYTF.

This clonotype was detected a few times. The J gene is TRBJ2-2, the V gene TRBV7-2; D call uncertain. CDR3 length: 16 amino acids. With 6 bases removed from V and 5 bases from J, the gap between germline ends came to 19 bases. The germline V gene has CDR1 SGHTA and CDR2 FQGNSA. This CDR3 is CASRTPHGVETGELFF. The CDR3 DNA sequence: TGTGCCAGCAGGACCCCGCATGGGGTAGAGACCGGGGAGCTGTTTTTT.

This sequence joins TRBV12-3 or TRBV12-4 and TRBJ2-5, with D unresolved. The CDR3 length is 10 residues. V shed 11 bases and J shed 7 bases, with 11 bases lying between them. CDR3 loop: CASAGGTQYF. CDR3 nucleotide sequence: TGTGCCTCCGCCGGTGGGACCCAGTACTTC.

A few counts support this clonotype. The chain joins TRBV7-9 to TRBJ2-5; TRBD2 matches at 7 bases. Germline V gene sequence: CDR1 SEHNR, CDR2 FQNEAQ (reference sequence). With V trimmed by 5 bases and J by 4 bases, 10 bases remained unmatched. The CDR3 extends over 15 amino acids. Here the CDR3 reads CASSLLLAERETQYF. Here the CDR3 DNA reads TGTGCCAGCAGCCTTCTTCTAGCGGAACGAGAGACCCAGTACTTC. Filled out from reference TRBV7-9 and TRBJ2-5, the complete variable domain reads DTGVSQNPRHKITKRGQNVTFRCDPISEHNRLYWYRQTLGQGPEFLTYFQNEAQLEKSRLLSDRFSAERPKGSFSTLEIQRTEQGDSAMYLCASSLLLAERETQYFGPGTRLLVL.

This clonotype was seen more than once but under ten times. The rearrangement joins TRBV3-1 to TRBJ2-1; 8 bases align to TRBD2. The germline gives CDR1 LGHDT, CDR2 YNNKEL (reference sequence). Trimming took 4 bases from V and 6 from J; bases not matched to a gene: 11. CDR3 length equals 16 residues. The DNA for the CDR3 is TGTGCCAGCAGCCTGTTGACTAGCGATGTTAGCAATGAGCAGTTCTTC. Protein sequence: CASSLLTSDVSNEQFF.

This clonotype appeared a few times. The rearrangement uses TRBV5-1 and TRBJ2-1; tentatively, D is TRBD2 (6 bases). The CDR3 runs 15 residues. Germline CDR1 and CDR2: SGHRS and YFSETQ. The V end lost 0 bases, the J end lost 10 bases, and 17 bases lay between the germline ends. The CDR3: CASSLAPGDSKEQFF. Here the CDR3 DNA reads TGCGCCAGCAGCTTGGCCCCCGGGGACTCGAAGGAGCAGTTCTTC.

This clonotype has only a few counts. The V and J genes are TRBV6-2 or TRBV6-3 and TRBJ2-7; 8 bases align to TRBD2. Germline CDR1 and CDR2: MNHEY and SVGEGT. The CDR3 is made up of 17 amino acids. The V gene end was trimmed by 6 bases and the J gene end by 2 bases; junction bases not matched to a gene: 15. Written as DNA, the CDR3 is TGTGCCAGCAGATGGTCGCCCTCGAGCGGGAGTGCCTACGAGCAGTACTTC. Translated, it gives CASRWSPSSGSAYEQYF.

DNA for the CDR3: TGCGCCAGCAGCCACCATCGGGACAGGGGCGGTGTAGGCAATCAGCCCCAGCATTTT. Its protein product is CASSHHRDRGGVGNQPQHF. J is TRBJ1-5 and V is TRBV5-1, with 10 bases identical to TRBD1. This CDR3 spans 19 amino acids. The V gene end was trimmed by 4 bases and the J gene end by 2 bases; junction bases not matched to a gene: 15. Looked up from germline, CDR1 is SGHRS and CDR2 is YFSETQ.

The rearrangement joins TRBV6-1 to TRBJ2-4, with 7 positions matching TRBD2. The CDR3 is 15 amino acids. Per the germline V gene, CDR1 is MNHNS and CDR2 is SASEGT. V shed 6 bases and J 3 bases; nucleotides not matched to a gene: 8. CDR3 protein: CASSPLGEGKNIQYF. DNA of the CDR3: TGTGCCAGCAGCCCCCTAGGGGAGGGCAAAAACATTCAGTACTTC.

This sequence joins TRBV21-1 and TRBJ2-1; TRBD1 is the table's D call, not checked against the DNA. TRBV21-1 is recorded as a pseudogene. The CDR3 is made up of 11 amino acids. The chain's CDR3 is CASSPDRTKFF. CDR3 DNA sequence: TGTGCCAGCAGCCCGGACAGGACGAAGTTCTTC.

The rearrangement joins TRBV4-3 to TRBJ2-2; 8 bases align to TRBD2. CDR1 and CDR2 (germline): LGHNA, YSLEER. J was trimmed by 5 bases and V by 3 bases; bases with no gene match: 8. The CDR3 sequence is 16 residues long. CDR3 residues: CASSQGVAGTTGELFF. Here the CDR3 DNA reads TGCGCCAGCAGCCAGGGGGTAGCGGGAACAACCGGGGAGCTGTTTTTT.

This clonotype was seen a handful of times. CDR3 DNA sequence: TGCGCCAGCAGTGTCGTAGTCTCCTACGAGCAGTACTTC. Protein sequence: CASSVVVSYEQYF. This chain uses TRBV10-2 with TRBJ2-7; D is ambiguous. The V gene lost 4 bases and the J gene lost 0 bases, with 7 bases spanning the gap. This CDR3 has 13 amino acids. The V gene's germline CDR1 is WSHSY and CDR2 SAAADI.

A few counts support this clonotype. The chain combines TRBV11-2 with TRBJ1-1, with a possible D match to TRBD1 (5 bases). Germline CDR1 is SGHAT and CDR2 is FQNNGV. The V and J ends lost 0 bases and 4 bases respectively, with 15 bases between them. The CDR3 has 16 amino acids. CDR3 loop: CASSLDPSGPLTEAFF. The DNA for the CDR3 is TGTGCCAGCAGCTTAGATCCGTCAGGGCCCCTCACTGAAGCTTTCTTT.

This chain links TRBV10-2 with TRBJ2-3, with 12 bases identical to TRBD2. The trim removed 6 bases at V and 4 bases at J, leaving 5 bases unmatched. Germline-derived CDR1 and CDR2 are WSHSY and SAAADI. The CDR3 is made up of 15 amino acids. The CDR3 reads CASRLAGGSADTQYF. CDR3 in DNA: TGCGCCAGCAGACTAGCGGGGGGTTCGGCAGATACGCAGTATTTT.